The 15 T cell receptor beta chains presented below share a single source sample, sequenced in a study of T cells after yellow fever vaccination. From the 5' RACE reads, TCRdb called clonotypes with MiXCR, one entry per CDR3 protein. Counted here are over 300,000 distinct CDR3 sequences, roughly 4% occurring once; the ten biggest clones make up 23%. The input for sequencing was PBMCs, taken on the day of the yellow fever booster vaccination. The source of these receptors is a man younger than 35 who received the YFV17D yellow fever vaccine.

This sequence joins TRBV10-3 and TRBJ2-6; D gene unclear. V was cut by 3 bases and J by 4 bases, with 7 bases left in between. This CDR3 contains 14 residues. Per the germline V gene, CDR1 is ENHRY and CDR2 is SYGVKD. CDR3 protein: CAISEGQGANVLTF. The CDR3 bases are TGTGCCATCAGTGAAGGCCAAGGGGCCAACGTCCTGACTTTC.

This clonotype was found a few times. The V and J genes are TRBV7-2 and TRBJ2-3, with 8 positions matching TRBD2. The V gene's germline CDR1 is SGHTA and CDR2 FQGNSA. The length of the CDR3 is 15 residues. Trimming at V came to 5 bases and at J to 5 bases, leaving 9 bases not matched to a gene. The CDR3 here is CASSTSGGLGDTQYF. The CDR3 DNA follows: TGTGCCAGCAGCACCAGCGGGGGTCTTGGAGATACGCAGTATTTT.

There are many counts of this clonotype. The CDR3: CSVEVTVNTEAFF. CDR3 bases: TGCAGCGTTGAGGTGACAGTGAACACTGAAGCTTTCTTT. This chain uses TRBV29-1 with TRBJ1-1; perhaps TRBD1 as D (5 bases). Trimming stripped 3 bases from V and 0 bases from J, with 8 bases between. The CDR3 spans 13 residues. Germline lookup yields CDR1 SQVTM and CDR2 ANQGSEA.

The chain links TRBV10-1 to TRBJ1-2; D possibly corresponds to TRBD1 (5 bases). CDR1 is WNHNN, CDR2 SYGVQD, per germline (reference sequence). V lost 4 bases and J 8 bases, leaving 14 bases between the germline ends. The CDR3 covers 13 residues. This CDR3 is CASSAGTDFGYTF. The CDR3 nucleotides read TGCGCCAGCAGTGCTGGGACGGATTTCGGCTACACCTTC.

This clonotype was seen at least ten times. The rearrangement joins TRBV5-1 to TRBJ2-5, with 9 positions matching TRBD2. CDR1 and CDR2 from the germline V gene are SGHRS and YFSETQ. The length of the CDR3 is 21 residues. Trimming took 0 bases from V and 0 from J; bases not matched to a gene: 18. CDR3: CASSLALRRSSGARDQETQYF. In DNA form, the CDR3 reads TGCGCCAGCAGCTTGGCCCTACGCAGGTCTAGCGGGGCCCGAGACCAAGAGACCCAGTACTTC. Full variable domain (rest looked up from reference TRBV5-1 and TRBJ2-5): KAGVTQTPRYLIKTRGQQVTLSCSPISGHRSVSWYQQTPGQGLQFLFEYFSETQRNKGNFPGRFSGRQFSNSRSEMNVSTLELGDSALYLCASSLALRRSSGARDQETQYFGPGTRLLVL.

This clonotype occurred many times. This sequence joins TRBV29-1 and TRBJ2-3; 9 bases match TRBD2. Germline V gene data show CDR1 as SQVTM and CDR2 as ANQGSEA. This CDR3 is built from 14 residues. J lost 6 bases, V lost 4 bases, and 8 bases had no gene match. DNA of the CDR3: TGCAGCGTTGTCACTAGCGGGCCCCAGGATACGCAGTATTTT. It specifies CSVVTSGPQDTQYF.

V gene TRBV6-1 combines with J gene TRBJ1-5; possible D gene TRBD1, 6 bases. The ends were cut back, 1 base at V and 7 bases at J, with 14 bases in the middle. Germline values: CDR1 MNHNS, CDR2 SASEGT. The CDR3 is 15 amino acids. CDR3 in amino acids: CASSEVGGVTQPQHF. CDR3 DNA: TGTGCCAGCAGTGAAGTAGGGGGTGTCACGCAGCCCCAGCATTTT.

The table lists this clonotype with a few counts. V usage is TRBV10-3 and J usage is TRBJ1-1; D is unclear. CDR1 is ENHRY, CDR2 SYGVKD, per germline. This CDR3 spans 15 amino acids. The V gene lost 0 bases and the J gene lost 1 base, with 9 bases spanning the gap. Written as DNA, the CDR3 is TGTGCCATCAGTGAGTCAGAGGTGGCGAACACTGAAGCTTTCTTT. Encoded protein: CAISESEVANTEAFF.

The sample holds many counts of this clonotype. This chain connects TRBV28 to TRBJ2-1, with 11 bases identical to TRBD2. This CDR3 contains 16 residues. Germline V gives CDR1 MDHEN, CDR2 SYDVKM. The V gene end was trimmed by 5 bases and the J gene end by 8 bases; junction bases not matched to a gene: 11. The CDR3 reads CASSPPPSGGTHEQFF. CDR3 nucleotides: TGTGCCAGCAGTCCCCCCCCTAGCGGGGGGACCCATGAGCAGTTCTTC.

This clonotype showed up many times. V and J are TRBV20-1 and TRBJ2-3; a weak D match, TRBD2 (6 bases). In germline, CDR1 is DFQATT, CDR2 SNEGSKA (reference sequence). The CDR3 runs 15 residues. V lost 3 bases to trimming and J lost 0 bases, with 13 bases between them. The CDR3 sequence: CSASEQGLSTDTQYF. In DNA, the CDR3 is TGCAGTGCTAGCGAGCAAGGACTAAGCACAGATACGCAGTATTTT.

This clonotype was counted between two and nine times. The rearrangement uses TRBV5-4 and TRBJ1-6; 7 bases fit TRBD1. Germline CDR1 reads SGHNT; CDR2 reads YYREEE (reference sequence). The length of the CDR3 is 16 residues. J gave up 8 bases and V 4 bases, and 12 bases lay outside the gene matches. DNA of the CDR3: TGTGCCAGCAGCCCGGGGGGCAGGGGGGCCCATTCACCCCTCCACTTT. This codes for CASSPGGRGAHSPLHF.

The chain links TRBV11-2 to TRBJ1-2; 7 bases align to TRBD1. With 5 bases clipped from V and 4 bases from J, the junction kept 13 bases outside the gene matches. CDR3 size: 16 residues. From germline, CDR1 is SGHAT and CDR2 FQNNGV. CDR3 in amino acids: CASSAIPGGGSYGYTF. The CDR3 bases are TGTGCCAGCAGCGCAATACCGGGAGGGGGCTCCTATGGCTACACCTTC.

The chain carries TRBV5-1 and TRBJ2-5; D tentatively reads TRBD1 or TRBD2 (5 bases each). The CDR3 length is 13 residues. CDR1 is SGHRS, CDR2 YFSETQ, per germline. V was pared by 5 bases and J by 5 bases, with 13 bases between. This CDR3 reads CASRRGSTETQYF. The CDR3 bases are TGCGCCAGCAGGAGGGGATCTACTGAGACCCAGTACTTC.

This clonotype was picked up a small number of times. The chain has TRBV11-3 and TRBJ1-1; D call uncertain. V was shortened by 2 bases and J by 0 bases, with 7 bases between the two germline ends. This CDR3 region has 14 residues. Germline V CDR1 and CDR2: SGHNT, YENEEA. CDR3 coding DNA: TGTGCCAGCAGCTTAAATAGTATGAACACTGAAGCTTTCTTT. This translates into CASSLNSMNTEAFF.

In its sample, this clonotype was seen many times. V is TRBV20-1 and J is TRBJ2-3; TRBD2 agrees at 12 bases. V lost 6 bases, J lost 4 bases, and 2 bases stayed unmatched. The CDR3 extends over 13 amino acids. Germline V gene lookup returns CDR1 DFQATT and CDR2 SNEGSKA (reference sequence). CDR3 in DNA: TGCAGTGCCCCTAGCGGGGGGGCAGATACGCAGTATTTT. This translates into CSAPSGGADTQYF.